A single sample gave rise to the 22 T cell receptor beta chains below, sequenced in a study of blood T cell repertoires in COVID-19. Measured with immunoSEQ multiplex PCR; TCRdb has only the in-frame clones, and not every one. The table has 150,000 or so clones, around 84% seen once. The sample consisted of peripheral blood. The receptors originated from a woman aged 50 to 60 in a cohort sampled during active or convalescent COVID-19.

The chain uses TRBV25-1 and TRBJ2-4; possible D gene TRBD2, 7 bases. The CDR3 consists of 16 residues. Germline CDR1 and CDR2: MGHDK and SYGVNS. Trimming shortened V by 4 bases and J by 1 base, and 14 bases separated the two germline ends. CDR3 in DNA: TGTGCCAGCAGTGGTGCGGGGGCCGGGGCCAAAAACATTCAGTACTTC. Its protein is CASSGAGAGAKNIQYF. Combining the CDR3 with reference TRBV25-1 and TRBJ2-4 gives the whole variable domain EADIYQTPRYLVIGTGKKITLECSQTMGHDKMYWYQQDPGMELHLIHYSYGVNSTEKGDLSSESTVSRIRTEHFPLTLESARPSHTSQYLCASSGAGAGAKNIQYFGAGTRLSVL.

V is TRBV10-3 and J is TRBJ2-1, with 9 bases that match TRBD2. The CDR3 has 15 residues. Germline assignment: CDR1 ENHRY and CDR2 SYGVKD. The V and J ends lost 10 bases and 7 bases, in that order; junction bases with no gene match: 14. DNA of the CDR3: TGTGCCACCCGCGCTAGCGGGACTAGACTTAATGAGCAGTTCTTC. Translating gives CATRASGTRLNEQFF.

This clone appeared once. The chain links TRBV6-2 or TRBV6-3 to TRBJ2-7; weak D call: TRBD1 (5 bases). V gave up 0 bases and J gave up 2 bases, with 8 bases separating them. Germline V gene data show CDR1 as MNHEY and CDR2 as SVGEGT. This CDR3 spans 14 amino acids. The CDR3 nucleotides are TGTGCCAGCAGTTACTCAGGGGTCCCCTACGAGCAGTACTTC. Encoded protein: CASSYSGVPYEQYF.

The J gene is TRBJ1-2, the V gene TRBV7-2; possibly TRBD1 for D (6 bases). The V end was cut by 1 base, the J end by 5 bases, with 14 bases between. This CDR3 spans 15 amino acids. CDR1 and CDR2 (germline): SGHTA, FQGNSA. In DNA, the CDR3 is TGTGCCAGCAGCTTAGGCAAGGGGGACCTTTATGGCTACACCTTC. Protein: CASSLGKGDLYGYTF.

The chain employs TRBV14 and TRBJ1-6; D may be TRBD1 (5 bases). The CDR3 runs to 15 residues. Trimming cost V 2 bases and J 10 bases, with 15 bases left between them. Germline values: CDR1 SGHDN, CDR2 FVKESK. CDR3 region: CASSQQILGGSPLHF. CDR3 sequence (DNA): TGTGCCAGCAGCCAACAGATTTTGGGGGGATCACCCCTCCACTTT.

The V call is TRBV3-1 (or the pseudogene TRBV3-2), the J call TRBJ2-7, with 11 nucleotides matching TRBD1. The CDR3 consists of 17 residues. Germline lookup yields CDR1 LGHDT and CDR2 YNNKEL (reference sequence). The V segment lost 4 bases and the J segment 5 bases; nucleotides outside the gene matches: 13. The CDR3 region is CASSPQGPGTGGDEQYF. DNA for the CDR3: TGTGCCAGCAGCCCCCAGGGCCCAGGGACAGGGGGAGACGAGCAGTACTTC.

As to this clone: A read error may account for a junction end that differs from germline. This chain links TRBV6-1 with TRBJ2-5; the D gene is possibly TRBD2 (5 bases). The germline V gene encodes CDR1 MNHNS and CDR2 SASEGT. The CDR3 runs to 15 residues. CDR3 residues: CASREGWNSGETQYF. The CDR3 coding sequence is TGTGCCAGCAGGGAAGGGTGGAACAGCGGTGAGACCCAGTACTTC.

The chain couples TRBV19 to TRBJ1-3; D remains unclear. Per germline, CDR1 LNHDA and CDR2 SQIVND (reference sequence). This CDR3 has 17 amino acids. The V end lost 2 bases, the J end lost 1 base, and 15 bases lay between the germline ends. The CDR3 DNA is TGTGCCAGTAGTATATCTGTTACACGATCGTCTGGAAACACCATATATTTT. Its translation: CASSISVTRSSGNTIYF.

The CDR3 sequence: CASSKLAGGLGELFF. The CDR3 DNA reads as TGTGCCAGCAGTAAACTAGCGGGGGGGCTCGGGGAGCTGTTTTTT. The chain couples TRBV6-5 to TRBJ2-2, with 13 bases aligning to TRBD2. There are 15 residues in the CDR3. The V gene end was trimmed by 5 bases and the J gene end by 7 bases; junction bases not matched to a gene: 4. Looked up from germline, CDR1 is MNHEY and CDR2 is SVGAGI.

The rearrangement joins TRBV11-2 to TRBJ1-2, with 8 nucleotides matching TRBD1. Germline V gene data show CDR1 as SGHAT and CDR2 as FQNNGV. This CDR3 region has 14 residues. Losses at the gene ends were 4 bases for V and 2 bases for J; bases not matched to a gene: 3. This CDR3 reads CASSSYRGNYGYTF. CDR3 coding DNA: TGTGCCAGCAGCTCCTACAGGGGGAACTATGGCTACACCTTC. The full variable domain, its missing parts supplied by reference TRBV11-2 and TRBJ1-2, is EAGVAQSPRYKIIEKRQSVAFWCNPISGHATLYWYQQILGQGPKLLIQFQNNGVVDDSQLPKDRFSAERLKGVDSTLKIQPAKLEDSAVYLCASSSYRGNYGYTFGSGTRLTVV.

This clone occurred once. For the CDR3, the DNA is TGTGCCAGCAGCCACCAGCGGGGGGTTTGGGATGAGCAGTTCTTC. This gives the protein CASSHQRGVWDEQFF. V is TRBV7-9 and J is TRBJ2-1; 9 nucleotides agree with TRBD2. The junction had 10 bases not matched to a gene; V was cut back by 5 bases and J by 8 bases. The CDR3 sequence is 15 residues long. Germline-derived CDR1 and CDR2 are SEHNR and FQNEAQ (reference sequence).

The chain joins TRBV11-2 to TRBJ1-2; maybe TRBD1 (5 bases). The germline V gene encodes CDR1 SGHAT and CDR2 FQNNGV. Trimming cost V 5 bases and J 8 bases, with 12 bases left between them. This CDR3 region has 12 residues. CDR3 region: CASSQTTGGYTF. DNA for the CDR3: TGTGCCAGCAGCCAAACCACAGGCGGCTACACCTTC.

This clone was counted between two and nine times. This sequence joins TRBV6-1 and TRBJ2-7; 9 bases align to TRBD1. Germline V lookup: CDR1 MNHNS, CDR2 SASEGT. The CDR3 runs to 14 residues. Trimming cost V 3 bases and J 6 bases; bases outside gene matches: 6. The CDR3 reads CASSEPGQGGEQYF. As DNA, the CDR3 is TGTGCCAGCAGTGAGCCGGGACAGGGAGGCGAGCAGTACTTC.

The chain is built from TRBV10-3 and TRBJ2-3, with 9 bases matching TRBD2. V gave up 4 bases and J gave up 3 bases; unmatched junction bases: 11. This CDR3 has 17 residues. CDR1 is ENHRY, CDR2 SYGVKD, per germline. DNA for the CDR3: TGTGCCATCAGTGTGAGTAGCGGGGGAGGGCGGACAGATACGCAGTATTTT. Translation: CAISVSSGGGRTDTQYF.

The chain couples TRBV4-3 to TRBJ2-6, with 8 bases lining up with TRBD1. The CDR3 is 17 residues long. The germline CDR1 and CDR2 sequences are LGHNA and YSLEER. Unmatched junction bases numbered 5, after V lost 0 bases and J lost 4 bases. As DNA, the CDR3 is TGCGCCAGCAGCCAAGAACACAGGGGGACCGGGGCCAACGTCCTGACTTTC. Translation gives CASSQEHRGTGANVLTF.

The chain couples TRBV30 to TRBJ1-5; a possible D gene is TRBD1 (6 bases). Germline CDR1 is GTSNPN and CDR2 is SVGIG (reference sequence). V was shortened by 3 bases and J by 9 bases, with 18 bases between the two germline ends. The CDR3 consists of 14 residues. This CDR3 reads CAWRVGQGNLPQHF. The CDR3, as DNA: TGTGCCTGGAGGGTGGGGCAGGGGAATTTGCCCCAGCATTTT. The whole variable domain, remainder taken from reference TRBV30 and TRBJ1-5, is SQTIHQWPATLVQPVGSPLSLECTVEGTSNPNLYWYRQAAGRGLQLLFYSVGIGQISSEVPQNLSASRPQDRQFILSSKKLLLSDSGFYLCAWRVGQGNLPQHFGDGTRLSIL.

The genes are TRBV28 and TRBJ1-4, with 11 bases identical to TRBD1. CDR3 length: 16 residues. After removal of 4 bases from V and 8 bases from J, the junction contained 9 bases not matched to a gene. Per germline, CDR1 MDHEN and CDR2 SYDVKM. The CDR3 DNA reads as TGTGCCAGCAGTTCCCTGGGACAGGGGGAGGAGGAAAAACTGTTTTTT. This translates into CASSSLGQGEEEKLFF.

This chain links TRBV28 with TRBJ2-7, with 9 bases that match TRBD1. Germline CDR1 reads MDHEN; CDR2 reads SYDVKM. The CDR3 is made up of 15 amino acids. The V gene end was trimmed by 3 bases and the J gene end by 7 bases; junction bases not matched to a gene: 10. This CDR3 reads CASSFLDRGLREQYF. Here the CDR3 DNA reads TGTGCCAGCAGTTTCCTGGACAGGGGATTACGGGAGCAGTACTTC.

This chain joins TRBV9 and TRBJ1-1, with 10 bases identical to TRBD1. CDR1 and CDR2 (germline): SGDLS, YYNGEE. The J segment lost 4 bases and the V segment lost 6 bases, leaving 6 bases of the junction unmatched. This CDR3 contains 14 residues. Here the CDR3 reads CASTTGGAFTEAFF. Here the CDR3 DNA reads TGTGCCAGCACGACAGGGGGCGCCTTCACTGAAGCTTTCTTT.

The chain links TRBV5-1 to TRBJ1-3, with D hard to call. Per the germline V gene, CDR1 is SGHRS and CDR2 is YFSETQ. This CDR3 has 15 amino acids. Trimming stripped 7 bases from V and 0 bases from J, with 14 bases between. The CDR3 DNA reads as TGCGCCAGCGGAAGGACGGGAGGCTCTGGAAACACCATATATTTT. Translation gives CASGRTGGSGNTIYF.

CDR3 in amino acids: CATSRVLGGQETQYF. The CDR3 bases are TGTGCCACCAGCAGAGTCCTAGGGGGCCAAGAGACCCAGTACTTC. The chain uses TRBV15 and TRBJ2-5, with D possibly TRBD1 on 6 matching bases. The germline gives CDR1 LNHNV, CDR2 YYDKDF (reference sequence). The CDR3 runs 15 residues. The ends were cut back, 1 base at V and 1 base at J, with 10 bases in the middle.

The CDR3 region has the DNA TGTGCCAGCAGCTTCGGGACAGGGGTCACCTATGGCTACACCTTC. It specifies CASSFGTGVTYGYTF. The gene calls are TRBV5-6 and TRBJ1-2; 10 nucleotides align to TRBD1. The CDR3 extends over 15 amino acids. Germline CDR1 SGHDT, CDR2 YYEEEE. V gave up 2 bases and J gave up 4 bases; unmatched junction bases: 5.